The rows below give T cell receptor beta chains drawn from one sample of a study of blood T cell repertoires in COVID-19. Sequenced by immunoSEQ multiplex PCR; TCRdb stores in-frame clones only, minus some. The sample has just under 150,000 clones, 87% seen once; the top ten hold around 0.91%. Source material: peripheral blood. The receptors shown here come from a woman aged 45-59 years with acute or convalescent COVID-19. CDR3s include the opening cysteine and the closing phenylalanine or tryptophan. D genes are given only for firm matches. Clone size appears in some rows only: once, few, many, or a class for an expanded clone.

clone size,D gene,J gene,V gene,CDR3 length,CDR3 protein,CDR3 DNA
-,TRBD1,TRBJ2-4,TRBV5-1,14,CASSLGSTGNIQYF,TGCGCCAGCAGCTTGGGGTCGACAGGGAACATTCAGTACTTC
-,TRBD2,TRBJ2-2,TRBV4-1,16,CASSQDQAGGPGELFF,TGCGCCAGCAGCCAAGACCAAGCGGGGGGGCCCGGGGAGCTGTTTTTT
-,-,TRBJ2-1,TRBV18,12,CASSLNAGEQFF,TGTGCCAGCTCACTGAATGCAGGTGAGCAGTTCTTC
-,-,TRBJ2-3,TRBV6-4,13,CASSAEYTDTQYF,TGTGCCAGCAGCGCGGAGTACACAGATACGCAGTATTTT
-,TRBD1,TRBJ2-3,TRBV6-5,15,CASRRQGPSTDTQYF,TGTGCCAGCAGACGACAGGGGCCAAGCACAGATACGCAGTATTTT
-,TRBD1,TRBJ2-1,TRBV19,14,CASSPGQGRNEQFF,TGTGCCAGTAGTCCGGGACAGGGTAGAAATGAGCAGTTCTTC
-,TRBD1,TRBJ1-1,TRBV6-1,15,CASSEGQRLNTEAFF,TGTGCCAGCAGTGAGGGACAGAGGCTGAACACTGAAGCTTTCTTT
-,TRBD1,TRBJ2-2,TRBV24-1,16,CATSDSDRGYTGELFF,TGTGCCACCAGTGACTCCGACAGGGGGTACACCGGGGAGCTGTTTTTT
-,-,TRBJ1-2,TRBV19,14,CASEGTLGNYGYTF,TGTGCCAGTGAAGGGACACTTGGGAACTATGGCTACACCTTC
once,TRBD1,TRBJ1-6,TRBV7-9,15,CASSLAGTGNSPLHF,TGTGCCAGCAGCTTAGCGGGGACAGGGAATTCACCCCTCCACTTT
-,-,TRBJ1-4,TRBV19,16,CASSIAVAAANEKLFF,TGTGCCAGTAGTATAGCAGTCGCGGCGGCTAATGAAAAACTGTTTTTT
-,-,TRBJ1-2,TRBV29-1,16,CSVEDRQLVRGYGYTF,TGCAGCGTTGAAGATCGACAGCTAGTCCGCGGCTATGGCTACACCTTC
-,-,TRBJ1-1,TRBV3-1/TRBV3-2,12,CASSQEAIMREF,TGTGCCAGCAGCCAAGAAGCCATAATGCGGGAATTT
-,-,TRBJ1-2,TRBV20-1,11,CSAIRNYGYTF,TGCAGTGCTATTCGGAACTATGGCTACACCTTC
-,TRBD2,TRBJ2-1,TRBV6-5,16,CASSSSLAESYNEQFF,TGTGCCAGCAGTTCCTCACTAGCGGAGAGCTACAATGAGCAGTTCTTC
-,TRBD1,TRBJ1-2,TRBV24-1,13,CATSETGFYGYTF,TGTGCCACCAGTGAGACAGGGTTCTATGGCTACACCTTC
-,-,TRBJ2-7,TRBV9,13,CASSRELGYEQYF,TGTGCCAGCTCCCGGGAGTTGGGCTACGAGCAGTACTTC
-,-,TRBJ1-1,TRBV6-5,12,CASSYSSTEAFF,TGTGCCAGCAGTTACTCATCTACTGAAGCTTTCTTT
-,TRBD1,TRBJ2-7,TRBV19,14,CASSIYDRGKEQYF,TGTGCCAGTAGTATCTACGACAGGGGGAAAGAGCAGTACTTC
once,TRBD1,TRBJ2-5,TRBV24-1,15,CATSDPTGGGETQYF,TGTGCCACCAGTGATCCGACAGGGGGCGGTGAGACCCAGTACTTC
-,-,TRBJ1-6,TRBV14,14,CASSRPGYNSPLHF,TGTGCCAGCAGCCGACCGGGTTATAATTCACCCCTCCACTTT
-,TRBD1,TRBJ2-5,TRBV5-1,15,CASSPGQGPQETQYF,TGCGCCAGCAGCCCTGGACAGGGGCCTCAAGAGACCCAGTACTTC
-,-,TRBJ1-3,TRBV5-1,15,CASSLDQGLGNTIYF,TGCGCCAGCAGCTTGGATCAGGGTCTCGGAAACACCATATATTTT
-,TRBD1,TRBJ2-5,TRBV11-2,15,CASSLGGQERETQYF,TGTGCCAGCAGCTTAGGCGGACAGGAGCGAGAGACCCAGTACTTC
-,-,TRBJ1-1,TRBV4-2,18,CASSQRLGGDHMNTEAFF,TGTGCCAGCAGCCAGCGACTCGGGGGGGATCACATGAACACTGAAGCTTTCTTT
-,TRBD2,TRBJ2-3,TRBV20-1,15,CSASLAAGSTDTQYF,TGCAGTGCTAGTTTGGCAGCGGGAAGCACAGATACGCAGTATTTT
-,TRBD1,TRBJ1-4,TRBV5-6,17,CASSLIGQGAANEKLFF,TGTGCCAGCAGCTTGATAGGACAGGGGGCAGCTAATGAAAAACTGTTTTTT
once,-,TRBJ2-1,TRBV9,19,CASSFSIPTPQSSYNEQFF,TGTGCCAGCAGCTTTAGTATCCCCACCCCCCAAAGCTCCTACAATGAGCAGTTCTTC
-,TRBD1,TRBJ2-3,TRBV9,17,CASSVAPGQGGTDTQYF,TGTGCCAGCAGCGTAGCCCCGGGACAGGGAGGCACAGATACGCAGTATTTT
-,-,TRBJ1-2,TRBV7-8,15,CASSLRGGQGYGYTF,TGTGCCAGCAGCTTAAGGGGGGGTCAAGGCTATGGCTACACCTTC
-,TRBD2,TRBJ2-1,TRBV6-1,14,CASSEGLAGYEQFF,TGTGCCAGCAGTGAGGGACTAGCGGGATATGAGCAGTTCTTC
once,-,TRBJ2-1,TRBV5-1,14,CASSLEASVNEQFF,TGCGCCAGCAGCTTGGAGGCTAGCGTCAATGAGCAGTTCTTC
-,TRBD1,TRBJ1-2,TRBV10-1,12,CASRFDRVGYTF,TGCGCCAGCAGATTCGACAGGGTAGGTTACACCTTC
-,-,TRBJ1-2,TRBV30,13,CAWKVQGFYGYTF,TGTGCCTGGAAGGTTCAGGGGTTCTATGGCTACACCTTC
-,TRBD2,TRBJ2-3,TRBV30,13,CGGGSGSFNTQYF,TGTGGCGGGGGTAGCGGGAGTTTTAATACGCAGTATTTT
-,-,TRBJ2-1,TRBV5-1,13,CASSLSDYNEQFF,TGCGCCAGCAGCTTAAGCGACTACAATGAGCAGTTCTTC
few,TRBD1,TRBJ1-1,TRBV7-8,16,CASSLRQGGANTEAFF,TGTGCCAGCAGCTTAAGACAGGGTGGGGCGAACACTGAAGCTTTCTTT
many,-,TRBJ2-1,TRBV19,14,CASSIDGPSNEQFF,TGTGCCAGTAGTATAGATGGGCCGTCCAATGAGCAGTTCTTC